This record covers a single TCR beta chain. This clonotype was seen many times. Its antigen specificity is not known. No base quality information exists; no much larger clone differs at one position. What this sample's time point label stands for: longitudinal time-point 2. For unsorted PBMC libraries, 2 million PBMCs were used after storage in RNAlater at -80 degrees C until RNA extraction. PBMCs were separated from peripheral blood using Ficoll-Hypaque density gradient centrifugation and then cryopreserved in liquid nitrogen. The junction shows trimming of 2 bases on V and 7 bases on J, and the gene matches do not reach 15 bases of it. The germline V gene encodes CDR1 SGDLS and CDR2 YYNGEE. The CDR3 goes from the cysteine to the phenylalanine over 17 residues. Only CDR3 DNA is held: 51 bases, read in frame from base 1. cDNA was synthesized by template-switch 5'RACE using a primer carrying a 10-nucleotide random unique molecular identifier by which each TCR transcript was tagged. Every sequencing run covered 15-18 subjects and yielded more than 180 million TCR-beta sequences. The RNeasy kit was used for extraction of total RNA. The KAPA Real-time Library Amplification kit was used to amplify TCR-beta VDJ regions with primers for the TCR constant region and the 5'RACE anchor. A first PCR added sample indexes and Illumina adaptors, and a second PCR then raised library yield. The roughly 650 bp TCR product was size-selected on a 2% E-gel SizeSelection system after Ampure bead purification. Before pooling, libraries had their quality checked on a Bioanalyzer, their concentration measured with Qubit, and their quantity determined with the Kapa Library Quantification kit. Paired-end 2 x 150 bp sequencing of the libraries was performed on an Illumina HiSeq 2500. To increase sequence diversity, about 24-32% phiX was spiked into each library pool. The paper's processing steps were these. The quality-filtered reads were processed with the UMI-based MiGEC pipeline, whose error correction step removed more than 90% of the raw TCR sequences. IMGT germline references were used for aligning VDJ genes, and each clonotype was defined as a unique CDR3 amino acid sequence together with its V-J genes. Clonal expansion, Shannon diversity and CDR3 relatedness (CalcPairwiseDistances, ClusterSamples) were evaluated with VDJtools, and phylogenetic trees were built with CLCbio workbench. A clone was classed as expanded if it had 8 or more unique UMIs, a cutoff based on coefficient-of-variation modelling across technical triplicates. Through fastp at Q25 and MiXCR, TCRdb rebuilt clones from the public reads, retaining in-frame beta chains. Duplicate CDR3 protein sequences are folded into a single record with the most common DNA and genes. TCRdb assigned the V and J calls; the authors' analysis was not used. Counted in this sample were about 90,000 distinct CDR3 sequences; less than 15% of them appeared once. Roughly 4.8% of the sample lies in the top ten.

The source of the sample is a study of neurological immune-mediated disorders (dated by TCRdb to between 2019 and 2020). With regard to the full study: Peripheral blood TCR-beta repertoires from HTLV-I-associated myelopathy (HAM/TSP) patients, multiple sclerosis patients and healthy controls were compared by UMI-based sequencing. The 95 to 120 TCR-beta libraries included longitudinal samples, technical triplicates and paired sorted CD4+ and CD8+ T-cell subsets alongside PBMC samples. Each longitudinal HAM/TSP and healthy donor was sampled at 3 time-points spaced at roughly 3-40 month intervals. The cohort was made up of 68 subjects, consisting of 14 HAM/TSP patients, about 34 multiple sclerosis patients and 20 healthy controls. Overall results and qualifications from the work: The highest TCR clonal expansion was observed in HAM/TSP patients, whereas the lowest was observed in MS patients, even when compared with healthy controls. No identical CDR3 amino acid sequences were shared among expanded clones across subjects, suggesting private TCR-beta repertoires in all groups.

The clonotype originates from a female donor with HTLV-1-associated myelopathy (HAM/TSP). Recombination joined TRBV9 with TRBJ2-1; TRBD1 matches 7 bases in the middle. The source material was PBMCs. The sequenced DNA is TGTGCCAGCAGCGTGACAGGGAACGAAGTACAGATGAATGAGCAGTTCTTC. This yields the protein CASSVTGNEVQMNEQFF.